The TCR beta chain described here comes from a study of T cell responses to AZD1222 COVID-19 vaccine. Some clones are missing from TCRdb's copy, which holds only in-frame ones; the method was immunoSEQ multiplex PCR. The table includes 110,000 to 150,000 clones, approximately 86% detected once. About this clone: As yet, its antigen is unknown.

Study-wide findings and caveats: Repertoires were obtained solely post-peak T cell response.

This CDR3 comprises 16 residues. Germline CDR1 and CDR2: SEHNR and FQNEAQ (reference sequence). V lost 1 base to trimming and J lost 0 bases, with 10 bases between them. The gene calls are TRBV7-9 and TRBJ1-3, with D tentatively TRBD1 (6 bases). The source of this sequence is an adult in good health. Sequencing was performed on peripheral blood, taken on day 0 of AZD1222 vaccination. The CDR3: CASSLVPRGSGNTIYF. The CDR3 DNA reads TGTGCCAGCAGCTTAGTGCCCAGGGGCTCTGGAAACACCATATATTTT.